The 16 T cell receptor beta chains below all came from one sample that was sequenced in a study of brain T cells in children with intractable seizures. The time point here: blood from clinic visit 5 months post-surgery; TSC patient then seizure free. Measured with immunoSEQ multiplex PCR; TCRdb has only the in-frame clones, and not every one. The sample lists about 340,000 clones; roughly 92% were seen once. Sequences were derived from peripheral blood, sampled more than 4 months after surgery. The receptors stem from a boy under two years old with tuberous sclerosis and intractable seizures.

The chain is built from TRBV4-2 and TRBJ1-1; D gene ambiguous. The CDR3 runs to 15 residues. Germline values: CDR1 LGHNA, CDR2 YNFKEQ. Between the trimmed V and J ends, which lost 1 base and 5 bases, there was a span of 14 bases. CDR3 DNA sequence: TGTGCCAGCAGCCAAGCCATCTCAAGCCGGACTGAAGCTTTCTTT. Its protein is CASSQAISSRTEAFF.

The rearrangement uses TRBV7-9 and TRBJ2-2; D is ambiguous. The length of the CDR3 is 16 residues. Germline V lookup: CDR1 SEHNR, CDR2 FQNEAQ (reference sequence). Trimming left V 6 bases short and J 1 base short, with 15 bases between. CDR3: CASSSLLEMNTGELFF. In DNA form, the CDR3 reads TGTGCCAGCAGTTCGTTGCTAGAGATGAACACCGGGGAGCTGTTTTTT.

This clone was seen a single time. The V and J genes are TRBV6-5 and TRBJ2-1; D is unresolved. The CDR3 contains 11 residues. Deletions cut 2 bases from V and 14 bases from J, with 10 bases between. Looked up from germline, CDR1 is MNHEY and CDR2 is SVGAGI. CDR3 amino acids: CASSYGERKFF. The CDR3 coding sequence is TGTGCCAGCAGTTACGGTGAGCGCAAGTTCTTC.

The chain is built from TRBV5-1 and TRBJ1-1, with a possible D match to TRBD1 (6 bases). CDR1 is SGHRS, CDR2 YFSETQ, per germline. The CDR3 length is 14 residues. V shed 4 bases and J shed 0 bases, with 10 bases lying between them. CDR3 DNA: TGCGCCAGCAGCGGGGGCGGCCTGAACACTGAAGCTTTCTTT. This translates into CASSGGGLNTEAFF.

This chain connects TRBV12-5 to TRBJ2-5; 8 bases match TRBD1. Germline V lookup: CDR1 LGHNT, CDR2 FRNRAP. This CDR3 has 16 amino acids. After removal of 0 bases from V and 4 bases from J, the junction contained 7 bases not matched to a gene. This CDR3 is CASGLVLVDRGETQYF. Here the CDR3 DNA reads TGTGCTAGTGGTTTGGTATTAGTTGACAGGGGAGAGACCCAGTACTTC.

The V call is TRBV7-8, the J call TRBJ1-1; no firm D call. The CDR3 consists of 12 residues. Trimming removed 1 base at V and 10 bases at J, with 10 bases between. Germline CDR1 and CDR2: SGHVS and FQNEAQ. The CDR3 DNA reads TGTGCCAGCAGCTTAGAGCTGTTTCGAGCTTTCTTT. This gives the protein CASSLELFRAFF.

This sequence joins TRBV19 and TRBJ2-5; 13 nucleotides agree with TRBD2. V lost 1 base to trimming and J lost 5 bases; unmatched junction nucleotides: 4. The V gene's germline CDR1 is LNHDA and CDR2 SQIVND (reference sequence). The CDR3 is 16 amino acids. The CDR3 DNA reads as TGTGCCAGTAGTATAGGCGGACTAGCGGGAGTGGAGACCCAGTACTTC. It is translated as CASSIGGLAGVETQYF.

This rearrangement joins TRBV2 to TRBJ1-5; 8 bases agree with TRBD1. The CDR3 sequence is 15 residues long. Germline V gene lookup returns CDR1 SNHLY and CDR2 FYNNEI. V was pared by 6 bases and J by 0 bases, with 4 bases of the junction left unmatched. The CDR3 bases are TGTGCCAGCAGAGACAGGGGTCCTAGCAATCAGCCCCAGCATTTT. The encoded protein is CASRDRGPSNQPQHF.

V is TRBV3-1 (or the pseudogene TRBV3-2) and J is TRBJ2-3; 7 bases match TRBD2. Trimming removed 3 bases from V and 3 bases from J; junction bases left unmatched: 3. Germline CDR1 reads LGHDT; CDR2 reads YNNKEL (reference sequence). The CDR3 sequence is 14 residues long. The CDR3 DNA reads as TGTGCCAGCAGCCACCCTAGCGGTACAGATACGCAGTATTTT. Encoded protein: CASSHPSGTDTQYF.

The chain carries TRBV24-1 and TRBJ2-1; D remains ambiguous. Looked up from germline, CDR1 is KGHDR and CDR2 is SFDVKD. Trimming cost V 1 base and J 12 bases, with 6 bases left between them. CDR3 length: 11 amino acids. The CDR3: CATSDLGRQFF. CDR3 in DNA: TGTGCCACCAGTGATTTAGGAAGGCAGTTCTTC.

The rearrangement uses TRBV19 and TRBJ1-1; D is perhaps TRBD1 (6 bases). V lost 3 bases and J 0 bases, leaving 14 bases between the germline ends. There are 16 residues in the CDR3. Germline V CDR1 and CDR2: LNHDA, SQIVND (reference sequence). The CDR3 DNA is TGTGCCAGTAGTATCACGGGGGGCCGGGTGAACACTGAAGCTTTCTTT. It specifies CASSITGGRVNTEAFF.

This clone was seen just once. The J gene is TRBJ2-5, the V gene TRBV3-1 (or the pseudogene TRBV3-2); D is unclear. V dropped 2 bases and J dropped 5 bases, with 9 bases sitting between them. Germline CDR1 LGHDT, CDR2 YNNKEL (reference sequence). This CDR3 comprises 13 residues. CDR3 in amino acids: CASSQTHGETQYF. CDR3 bases: TGTGCCAGCAGCCAAACCCACGGGGAGACCCAGTACTTC.

The rearrangement links TRBV29-1 to TRBJ1-2; possibly TRBD1 for D (5 bases). V dropped 7 bases and J dropped 4 bases, with 16 bases sitting between them. Germline lookup yields CDR1 SQVTM and CDR2 ANQGSEA. The CDR3 contains 13 residues. CDR3: CSAPGQGGYGYTF. CDR3 DNA sequence: TGCAGCGCCCCCGGGCAGGGAGGCTATGGCTACACCTTC.

The genes are TRBV6-6 and TRBJ2-1; a weak D match, TRBD1 (5 bases). Germline V gene lookup returns CDR1 MNHNY and CDR2 SVGAGI (reference sequence). V lost 5 bases, J lost 0 bases, and 23 bases lay in between. The CDR3 extends over 19 amino acids. CDR3 DNA: TGTGCCAGCAGTCTCCTAATTAGACAGCGCCAGAGCTCCTACAATGAGCAGTTCTTC. Translated: CASSLLIRQRQSSYNEQFF.

This clone is a singleton in its sample. The chain carries TRBV5-1 and TRBJ2-6; TRBD2 matches 7 bases. The CDR3 is 18 amino acids. V trimming: 0 bases; J trimming: 0 bases; junction bases outside the gene matches: 6. Germline V CDR1 and CDR2: SGHRS, YFSETQ. CDR3 coding DNA: TGCGCCAGCAGCTTGGGGGGAGGGACCTCCTCTGGGGCCAACGTCCTGACTTTC. Its translation is CASSLGGGTSSGANVLTF.

DNA of the CDR3: TGTGCCTGGACTTTCGGTAACTATGGCTACACCTTC. It specifies CAWTFGNYGYTF. This chain uses TRBV30 with TRBJ1-2; D unresolved. The CDR3 covers 12 residues. V was cut by 4 bases and J by 1 base, with 7 bases left in between. CDR1 is GTSNPN and CDR2 is SVGIG in the germline V gene (reference sequence).